The 5 T cell receptor beta chains below come from one sample, sequenced in a study of T cells in Graves' hyperthyroidism and ophthalmopathy. TCR beta CDR3 regions were amplified from RNA. A first-round RT-PCR of the TCR CDR3 used the HTBI primer set. TCRdb processed the multiplex PCR reads anew with MiXCR; each CDR3 protein has one entry. The repertoire holds fewer than 350,000 distinct CDR3 sequences, approximately 15% seen once, with 7% to 9% in the top ten. The source material was blood. The receptors were sampled from a woman aged 35 to 49 with Graves' hyperthyroidism.

In its sample, this clonotype was seen many times. This chain connects TRBV29-1 to TRBJ2-7; 10 positions match TRBD2. This CDR3 contains 14 residues. The V gene end was trimmed by 7 bases and the J gene end by 3 bases; junction bases not matched to a gene: 9. Per germline, CDR1 SQVTM and CDR2 ANQGSEA. DNA of the CDR3: TGCAGCGCTAGGGTAAGCGGGAGGGTCTACGAGCAGTACTTC. Protein product: CSARVSGRVYEQYF.

This clonotype came up many times. J is TRBJ1-5 and V is TRBV2; no clear D. V shed 6 bases and J shed 0 bases, with 9 bases lying between them. Germline-derived CDR1 and CDR2 are SNHLY and FYNNEI. This CDR3 has 14 residues. CDR3 sequence reads: CASSARNSNQPQHF. The DNA for the CDR3 is TGTGCCAGCAGCGCTCGTAATAGCAATCAGCCCCAGCATTTT. Variable domain in full (rest from reference TRBV2 and TRBJ1-5): EPEVTQTPSHQVTQMGQEVILRCVPISNHLYFYWYRQILGQKVEFLVSFYNNEISEKSEIFDDQFSVERPDGSNFTLKIRSTKLEDSAMYFCASSARNSNQPQHFGDGTRLSIL.

Ten or more counts support this clonotype. The chain couples TRBV6-1 to TRBJ1-4, with 10 bases identical to TRBD1. Germline CDR1 MNHNS, CDR2 SASEGT. There are 15 residues in the CDR3. V lost 5 bases and J lost 6; bases outside the gene matches: 6. CDR3 sequence: CASSSPGTGDEKLFF. The CDR3 DNA follows: TGTGCCAGCAGTTCACCCGGGACAGGGGATGAAAAACTGTTTTTT.

This clonotype occurred many times. This chain uses TRBV6-5 with TRBJ1-1; the D gene is possibly TRBD1 (5 bases). This CDR3 comprises 14 residues. The germline V and J ends were trimmed by 2 bases and 1 base, with 8 bases remaining between them. CDR1 and CDR2 (germline): MNHEY, SVGAGI. The CDR3 DNA reads TGTGCCAGCAGTTACCATCAGGGGAACACTGAAGCTTTCTTT. It codes for CASSYHQGNTEAFF.

This clonotype was counted ten times or more. V usage is TRBV4-1 and J usage is TRBJ1-1; D might be TRBD1 (6 bases). The CDR3 loop spans 14 amino acids. V dropped 6 bases and J dropped 7 bases, with 18 bases sitting between them. The germline gives CDR1 MGHRA, CDR2 YSYEKL. DNA of the CDR3: TGCGCCAGCAGTTCTGGGGGGGCTGAAGGTGAAGCTTTCTTT. Protein: CASSSGGAEGEAFF.